This TCR beta chain was recorded in a study of T cell clones after liver transplantation. The wider study: Pre-transplant mixed lymphocyte reactions yielded third-party-reactive TCRbeta sequences as comparators for graft-donor-reactive sequences. Tolerant meant at least one year fully off immunosuppression without liver enzymes above twice normal. HCV positivity affected three of eight recipients; the rest lacked autoimmune or viral indications.

The data were produced by immunoSEQ multiplex PCR, yet TCRdb's version contains in-frame clones alone and is incomplete. The sample contains some 120,000 clones, 75% to 95% of which appear only once. Comments on this clone: Its specificity is unknown.

Study-level findings and limits: Compared with third party-reactive sequences, donor-reactive ones declined more, independent of withdrawal success.

The V gene's germline CDR1 is MRHNA and CDR2 SNTAGT. Trimming at V came to 6 bases and at J to 5 bases, leaving 7 bases not matched to a gene. The CDR3 covers 14 residues. The chain couples TRBV6-4 to TRBJ1-1; 9 bases are shared with TRBD1. Sample: CD4+ T cells from blood, taken 12 months after liver transplant. The sequence was collected from a human patient who received a liver transplant. Part of the T cells may come from the graft donor. In DNA, the CDR3 is TGTGCCAGCAGCCCGGACAGGGGAGGGACTGAAGCTTTCTTT. This codes for CASSPDRGGTEAFF.